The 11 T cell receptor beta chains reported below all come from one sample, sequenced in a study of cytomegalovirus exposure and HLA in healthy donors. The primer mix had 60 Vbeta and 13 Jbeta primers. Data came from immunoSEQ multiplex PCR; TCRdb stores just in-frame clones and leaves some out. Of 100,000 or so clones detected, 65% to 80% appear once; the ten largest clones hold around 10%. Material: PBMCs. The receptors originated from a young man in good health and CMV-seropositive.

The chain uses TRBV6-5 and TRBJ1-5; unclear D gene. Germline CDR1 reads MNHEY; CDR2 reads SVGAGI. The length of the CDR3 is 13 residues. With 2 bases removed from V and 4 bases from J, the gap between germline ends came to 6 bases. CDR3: CASSYNENQPQHF. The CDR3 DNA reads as TGTGCCAGCAGTTACAACGAGAATCAGCCCCAGCATTTT.

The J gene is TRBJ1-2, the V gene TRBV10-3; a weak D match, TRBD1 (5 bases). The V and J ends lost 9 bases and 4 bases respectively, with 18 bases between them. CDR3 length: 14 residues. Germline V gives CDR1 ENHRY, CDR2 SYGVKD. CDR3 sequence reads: CAISMQGGPYGYTF. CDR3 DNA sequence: TGTGCCATATCCATGCAGGGAGGTCCCTATGGCTACACCTTC.

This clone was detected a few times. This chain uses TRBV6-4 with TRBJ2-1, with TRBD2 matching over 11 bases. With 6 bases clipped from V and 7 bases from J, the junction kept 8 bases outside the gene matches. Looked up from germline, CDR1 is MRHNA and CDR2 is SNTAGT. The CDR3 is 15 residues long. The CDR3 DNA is TGTGCCAGCAGCCAGACTAGCGGGGAGGGTAATGAGCAGTTCTTC. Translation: CASSQTSGEGNEQFF.

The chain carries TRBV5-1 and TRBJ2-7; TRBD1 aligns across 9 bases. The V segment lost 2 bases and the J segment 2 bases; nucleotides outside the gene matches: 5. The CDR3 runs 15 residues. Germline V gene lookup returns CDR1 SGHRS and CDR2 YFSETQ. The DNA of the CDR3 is TGCGCCAGCAGCTTAGGGACAGGGAGGACCTACGAGCAGTACTTC. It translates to CASSLGTGRTYEQYF.

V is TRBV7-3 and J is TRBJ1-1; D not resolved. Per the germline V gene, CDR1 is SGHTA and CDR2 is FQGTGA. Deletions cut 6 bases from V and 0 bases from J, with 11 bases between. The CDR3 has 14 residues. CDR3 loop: CASSPDGMNTEAFF. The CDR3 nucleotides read TGTGCCAGCAGTCCGGACGGGATGAACACTGAAGCTTTCTTT.

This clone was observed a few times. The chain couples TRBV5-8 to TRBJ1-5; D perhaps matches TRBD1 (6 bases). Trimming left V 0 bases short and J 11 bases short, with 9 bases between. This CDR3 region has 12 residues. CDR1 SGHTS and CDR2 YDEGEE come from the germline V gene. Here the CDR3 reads CASSLGGGAQHF. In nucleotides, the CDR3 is TGTGCCAGCAGCTTGGGAGGGGGGGCCCAGCATTTT. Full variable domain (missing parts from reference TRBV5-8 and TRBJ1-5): EAGVTQSPTHLIKTRGQQATLRCSPISGHTSVYWYQQALGLGLQFLLWYDEGEERNRGNFPPRFSGRQFPNYSSELNVNALELEDSALYLCASSLGGGAQHFGDGTRLSIL.

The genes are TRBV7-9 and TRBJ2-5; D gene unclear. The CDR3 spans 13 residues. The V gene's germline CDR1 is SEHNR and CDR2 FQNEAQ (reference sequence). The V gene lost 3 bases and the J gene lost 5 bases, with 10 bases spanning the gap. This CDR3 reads CASSFGVLETQYF. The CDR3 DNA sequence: TGTGCCAGCAGCTTCGGAGTTTTGGAGACCCAGTACTTC.

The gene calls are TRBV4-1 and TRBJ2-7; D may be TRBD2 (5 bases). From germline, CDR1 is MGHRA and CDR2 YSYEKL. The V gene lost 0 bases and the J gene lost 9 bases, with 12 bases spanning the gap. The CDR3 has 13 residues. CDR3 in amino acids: CASSQDLRGGQYF. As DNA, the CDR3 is TGCGCCAGCAGCCAAGATCTACGGGGTGGGCAGTACTTC.

This chain's CDR3 is CASSRTQGGYEQYF. CDR3 DNA sequence: TGCGCCAGCAGCCGAACCCAGGGGGGCTACGAGCAGTACTTC. The chain uses TRBV4-3 and TRBJ2-7, with D perhaps matching TRBD1 (7 bases). The CDR3 is 14 residues long. Trimming removed 4 bases at V and 3 bases at J, with 13 bases between. The germline V gene encodes CDR1 LGHNA and CDR2 YSLEER.

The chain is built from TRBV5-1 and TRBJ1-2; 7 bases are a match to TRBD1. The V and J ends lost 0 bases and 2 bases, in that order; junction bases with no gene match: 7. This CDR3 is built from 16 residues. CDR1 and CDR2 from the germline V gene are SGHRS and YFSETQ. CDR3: CASSLEGDRLNYGYTF. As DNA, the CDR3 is TGCGCCAGCAGCTTGGAGGGGGACAGATTAAACTATGGCTACACCTTC. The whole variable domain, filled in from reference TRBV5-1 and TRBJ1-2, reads KAGVTQTPRYLIKTRGQQVTLSCSPISGHRSVSWYQQTPGQGLQFLFEYFSETQRNKGNFPGRFSGRQFSNSRSEMNVSTLELGDSALYLCASSLEGDRLNYGYTFGSGTRLTVV.

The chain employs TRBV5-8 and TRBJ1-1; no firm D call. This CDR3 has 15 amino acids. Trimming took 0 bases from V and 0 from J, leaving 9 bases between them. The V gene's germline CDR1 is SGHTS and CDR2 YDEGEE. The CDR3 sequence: CASSLVGRMNTEAFF. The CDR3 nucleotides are TGTGCCAGCAGCTTGGTGGGCAGGATGAACACTGAAGCTTTCTTT.